The 9 T cell receptor beta chains listed next were all sequenced from one sample in a study of type 1 and type 2 diabetes patients. Genomic DNA was the PCR template. Multiplex PCR with 30 forward and 13 reverse primers amplified the TCR beta CDR3. TCRdb recomputed calls from the multiplex PCR reads with MiXCR, one row per CDR3 protein. The sample holds 250,000 or so distinct CDR3 sequences; around 50% are singletons and the top ten take 12% to 15%. The sequenced sample consisted of peripheral blood mononuclear cells (PBMCs). These receptors originate from a man aged 18 to 30 with type 2 diabetes.

There are a few counts of this clonotype. V gene TRBV6-5 combines with J gene TRBJ2-7, with 8 bases lining up with TRBD1. Germline V gene lookup returns CDR1 MNHEY and CDR2 SVGAGI. The CDR3 has 17 residues. Germline trimming cut 5 bases from V and 3 bases from J; bases unmatched to any gene: 15. CDR3 bases: TGTGCCAGCAGTCCCTATCGTCAGGGGGCGATTCGCTACGAGCAGTACTTC. Translating gives CASSPYRQGAIRYEQYF.

This clonotype was counted between two and nine times. This chain links TRBV30 with TRBJ1-1; D gene uncertain. V was shortened by 2 bases and J by 3 bases, with 10 bases between the two germline ends. Per germline, CDR1 GTSNPN and CDR2 SVGIG (reference sequence). The CDR3 covers 13 residues. CDR3 sequence: CAWSFGEDTEAFF. Written as DNA, the CDR3 is TGTGCCTGGAGTTTTGGGGAGGACACTGAAGCTTTCTTT.

For this clonotype: It is likely a read error, because the conserved phenylalanine at the end of the CDR3 is missing. V and J are TRBV6-2 or TRBV6-3 and TRBJ2-7; D may match TRBD1 or TRBD2 (6 bases each). Germline V gives CDR1 MNHEY, CDR2 SVGEGT. V gave up 0 bases and J gave up 2 bases, with 17 bases separating them. There are 17 residues in the CDR3. The CDR3 protein is CASSYSVEGGIPYEQYL. In nucleotides, the CDR3 is TGTGCCAGCAGTTACTCGGTTGAGGGGGGAATCCCCTACGAGCAGTACCTC.

A few counts support this clonotype. CDR3 nucleotide sequence: TGTGCCAGCAGCCCCTTCGGGTACGAGCAGTACTTC. This sequence encodes CASSPFGYEQYF. V is TRBV3-1 and J is TRBJ2-7; D ambiguous. Germline CDR1 reads LGHDT; CDR2 reads YNNKEL (reference sequence). This CDR3 region has 12 residues. Trimming took off 4 bases at V and 4 bases at J, with 8 bases between the two ends.

This clonotype occurred many times. The chain couples TRBV29-1 to TRBJ2-7; 9 bases map to TRBD1. Trimming at V came to 6 bases and at J to 4 bases, leaving 7 bases not matched to a gene. The CDR3 is 13 residues long. Germline V CDR1 and CDR2: SQVTM, ANQGSEA. CDR3 bases: TGCAGCGTGACGGACAGGGGAGCTTACGAGCAGTACTTC. It specifies CSVTDRGAYEQYF.

In its sample, this clonotype was seen many times. This rearrangement joins TRBV2 to TRBJ1-1; D is ambiguous. This CDR3 comprises 12 residues. Germline V CDR1 and CDR2: SNHLY, FYNNEI. V was cut by 3 bases and J by 4 bases, with 6 bases left in between. CDR3 in amino acids: CASSEGGTEAFF. In nucleotides, the CDR3 is TGTGCCAGCAGTGAGGGTGGCACTGAAGCTTTCTTT.

The chain combines TRBV7-8 with TRBJ1-1; TRBD1 is a possible D gene (6 bases). CDR3 size: 16 residues. Germline V gene sequence: CDR1 SGHVS, CDR2 FQNEAQ. V was pared by 5 bases and J by 0 bases, with 16 bases between. The DNA of the CDR3 is TGTGCCAGCAGCACAGGACGGGACAACATGAACACTGAAGCTTTCTTT. Its protein product is CASSTGRDNMNTEAFF.

This clonotype was recorded a few times. The chain couples TRBV20-1 to TRBJ2-3, with 8 bases identical to TRBD2. The CDR3 consists of 13 residues. With V trimmed by 4 bases and J by 2 bases, 2 bases remained unmatched. Germline V gene sequence: CDR1 DFQATT, CDR2 SNEGSKA (reference sequence). The CDR3 region has the DNA TGCAGTGCTACTAGCGGGTACACAGATACGCAGTATTTT. This codes for CSATSGYTDTQYF.

To note about this clonotype: The junction differs from germline at one of its ends, possibly a read error. The chain links TRBV15 to TRBJ2-7, with D uncertain. This CDR3 has 14 amino acids. Germline V lookup: CDR1 LNHNV, CDR2 YYDKDF (reference sequence). This CDR3 is CATAASLYSYERYF. DNA for the CDR3: TGTGCCACCGCAGCATCCTTATACTCCTACGAGCGGTACTTC. The variable domain in full, completed from reference TRBV15 and TRBJ2-7, reads DAMVIQNPRYQVTQFGKPVTLSCSQTLNHNVMYWYQQKSSQAPKLLFHYYDKDFNNEADTPDNFQSRRPNTSFCFLDIRSPGLGDTAMYLCATAASLYSYERYFGPGTRLTVT.